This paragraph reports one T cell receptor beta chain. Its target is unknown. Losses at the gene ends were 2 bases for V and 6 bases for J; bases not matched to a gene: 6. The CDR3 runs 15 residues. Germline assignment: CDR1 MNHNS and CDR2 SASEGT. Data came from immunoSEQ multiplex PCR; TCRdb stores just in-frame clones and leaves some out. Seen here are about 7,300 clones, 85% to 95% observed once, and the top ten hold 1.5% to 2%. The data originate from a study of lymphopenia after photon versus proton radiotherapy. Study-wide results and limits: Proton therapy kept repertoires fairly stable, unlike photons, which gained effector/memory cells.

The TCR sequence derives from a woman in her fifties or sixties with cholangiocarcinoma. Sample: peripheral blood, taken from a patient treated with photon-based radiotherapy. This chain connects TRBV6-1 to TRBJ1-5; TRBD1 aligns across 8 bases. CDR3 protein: CASSERQGARQPQHF. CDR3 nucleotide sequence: TGTGCCAGCAGTGAAAGGCAGGGGGCTCGTCAGCCCCAGCATTTT.